The rows below give T cell receptor beta chains drawn from one sample of a study of tumor-infiltrating lymphocytes in primary liver carcinoma. MiXCR, applied by TCRdb to the multiplex PCR reads, yields one record per CDR3 protein. The sample includes approximately 340,000 distinct CDR3 sequences, about 61% seen only once; the top ten take 5.5% to 7%. Sequenced input: peripheral blood. The receptors derive from a man aged 40-49 years with primary liver carcinoma and hepatitis B virus infection. CDR3s include the opening cysteine and the closing phenylalanine or tryptophan. D genes are given only for firm matches. Size is stated for part of the rows, as once, few or many counts, or as a class when the clone is expanded.

j_call clone_size d_call v_call cdr3_nt cdr3_aa
TRBJ2-7 - - TRBV11-2 TGTATCAGCAGCTTAGGGTCCTACGAGCAGTACTTC CISSLGSYEQYF
TRBJ1-1 many - TRBV11-2 TGTGCCAGCAGCTTTGACCTAGTAGTGGGGAACACTGAAGCTTTCTTT CASSFDLVVGNTEAFF
TRBJ1-5 - TRBD1 TRBV4-3 TGCGCCGGCAGCCGAGAGGACAGGCCTGATCAGCCCCAGCATTTT CAGSREDRPDQPQHF
TRBJ2-1 - - TRBV6-1 TGTGCCAGCAGTGAAGATGACAGGAGCTGGTACAATGTGCAGTTCTTC CASSEDDRSWYNVQFF
TRBJ2-1 few - TRBV6-2/TRBV6-3 TGTGCCAGCGGTAGCGCGAGCTCCTACAATGAGCAGTTCTTC CASGSASSYNEQFF
TRBJ2-3 - - TRBV28 TGTGCCAGCAGTCCGGGAGCAAACACAGATACGCAGTATTTT CASSPGANTDTQYF
TRBJ2-3 once - TRBV11-2 TGTGCCAGGAGTTTAGGTCCCAGAGGCACAGATACGCAGTATTTT CARSLGPRGTDTQYF
TRBJ2-1 - TRBD2 TRBV11-3 TGTGCCAGCAGCTTACGATCTTTCCGGGAGGGAGCCAATGAGCAGTTCTTC CASSLRSFREGANEQFF
TRBJ2-2 - - TRBV11-2 TGTGCCAGCAGCTTAATTGATATTCCCGTGGAGCTGTTTTTT CASSLIDIPVELFF
TRBJ2-1 many TRBD2 TRBV6-6 TGTGCCACCCGGACTAGCGGGAGGGATGAGCAGTTCTTC CATRTSGRDEQFF
TRBJ2-5 - - TRBV7-8 TGTGCCAGCATGATCGCCGGGGGATGGGAGACCCAGTACTTC CASMIAGGWETQYF
TRBJ2-3 - TRBD2 TRBV20-1 TGCAGTACTAGAGATAGCGGGAGGGCCGCGGATACGCAGTATTTT CSTRDSGRAADTQYF
TRBJ1-5 many - TRBV6-1 TGTGCCAGCAGTACAGGGCTAACCTCGAATCAGCCCCAGCATTTT CASSTGLTSNQPQHF
TRBJ2-7 few TRBD1 TRBV4-1 TGCGTCAGCAGCCAAGGGGGCTTGGCGGGCGAGCAGTACTTC CVSSQGGLAGEQYF
TRBJ2-7 - - TRBV29-1 TGCAGCGTTGAGGGATCCTACGAGCAGTACTTC CSVEGSYEQYF
TRBJ2-1 - TRBD1 TRBV6-2/TRBV6-3 TGTGCCAGCAGATCATGGACAGGGAATAATGAGCAGTTCTTC CASRSWTGNNEQFF
TRBJ2-3 - TRBD2 TRBV5-1 TGCGCCAGCAGCTTGGGGTCAGCGGGAGGGTCTACAGATACGCAGTATTTT CASSLGSAGGSTDTQYF
TRBJ1-2 few TRBD1 TRBV6-2/TRBV6-3 TGTGCCAGCGGTTCGGGACAGCACCACTATGGCTACACCTTC CASGSGQHHYGYTF
TRBJ2-2 few TRBD2 TRBV11-2 TGTGCCAGCAGCCGAGCGGCGGCTAGCGGGGGGAGCGGGGAGCTGTTTTTT CASSRAAASGGSGELFF
TRBJ2-6 - - TRBV11-2 TGTGCCAGCAGCTTATTTCCGCCTAGCTCTGGGGCCAACGTCGTGACGTTC CASSLFPPSSGANVVTF
TRBJ2-3 - TRBD1 TRBV7-8 TGTGCCAGCAGCCCAGGGACAGAGACCACAGATACGCATTATTTT CASSPGTETTDTHYF
TRBJ2-3 - - TRBV11-2 TGTGCCAGCGGTAAGGGATTAGTCATAGATACGCAGTATTTT CASGKGLVIDTQYF
TRBJ2-7 - - TRBV7-9 TGTGCCAGCAGCTTCTATCCCGGCAGGGCCTACCAGCAGTACTTC CASSFYPGRAYQQYF
TRBJ1-1 many - TRBV6-2/TRBV6-3 TGTGCCAGCAGTCCCTCTTCTGGACAGCTAAACACTGAAGCTTTCTTT CASSPSSGQLNTEAFF
TRBJ1-5 - TRBD1 TRBV6-5 TGTGCCAGCAGTTTGACAGGGGATCAGCCCCAGCATTTT CASSLTGDQPQHF
TRBJ2-1 - TRBD1 TRBV11-2 TGTGTCAACAGCCGACAGGGGTCGAGCTCCTACAATGAGCAGTTCTTC CVNSRQGSSSYNEQFF
TRBJ1-4 - - TRBV10-3 TGTGCCATCAGTGGTTCTGAGAAAGAGGGAACAGGGGAAAAACTGTTTTTT CAISGSEKEGTGEKLFF
TRBJ2-3 - - TRBV12-3/TRBV12-4 TGTACCAGCAGTCCGACCCCGGCGGCGCAGTATTTC CTSSPTPAAQYF
TRBJ1-2 - - TRBV7-8 TGTGCCAGCAGCTTAGGGGGGGCAGTCTATGGCTACACCTTC CASSLGGAVYGYTF
TRBJ2-1 - - TRBV11-2 TGTGCCAGCAGCACCCCCGGAGGTGATGAGCAGTTCTTC CASSTPGGDEQFF
TRBJ2-1 few TRBD2 TRBV14 TGTGCCAGCAGCCCGGGACTAGGGAAACATGAGCAGTTCTTC CASSPGLGKHEQFF
TRBJ1-2 many TRBD1 TRBV6-6 TGTGCCAGCAGTTACACCCGGGACAGACCTGGCTACACCTTC CASSYTRDRPGYTF
TRBJ2-5 - - TRBV6-1 TGTGCCAGCACTTCCCGGGGGACGGGCCAAGAGACCCAGTACTTC CASTSRGTGQETQYF
TRBJ2-2 - - TRBV5-5 TGTGCCAGCAGCGCCGGTCGGGTAAACTCCGGGGAGCCGTTTTTT CASSAGRVNSGEPFF
TRBJ2-7 few - TRBV29-1 TGCAGCGTTGAAGATGCGGGACGGGAGACCTACGAGCAGTACTTC CSVEDAGRETYEQYF
TRBJ2-2 - TRBD1 TRBV4-1 TGCACCAGCAACAATCTGGACAGGGGGTTAACCGAGGAGCTGTTTTTT CTSNNLDRGLTEELFF
TRBJ2-6 many TRBD1 TRBV29-1 TGCAGCGTCCATCTGGACAGGGGGGGAGCTGGGGCCAACGTCCTGACTTTC CSVHLDRGGAGANVLTF
TRBJ1-5 few - TRBV5-5 TGTGCCAGCAGCTTACGAATGAATAGCAATCAGCCCCAGCATTTT CASSLRMNSNQPQHF
TRBJ2-1 - - TRBV11-3 TGTGCCAGCAGCGAGGGGGAATACAATGAACAGTTCTTC CASSEGEYNEQFF
TRBJ2-1 - TRBD1 TRBV28 TGTGCCAGCAGTCCGGAGGACAGGGTCTCCTACAATGAGCAGTTCTTC CASSPEDRVSYNEQFF
TRBJ2-1 few - TRBV6-2/TRBV6-3 TGTGCCAGCAGTTACACATGGTGGGACGGCAATGAGCAGTTCTTC CASSYTWWDGNEQFF